This TCR beta chain appears in the sequencing data of a study of shared clonotypes between healthy human individuals. A remark on this clone: Its antigen remains unidentified.

Points from the study as a whole: Shared clonotypes: about 5% naive CD4, around 3.7% naive CD8, 2.3% memory CD4, 0.35% to 0.5% memory CD8. When compared with the clonotypes that were shared by all four sorted-subset donors, the non-shared clonotypes turned out to have lower generation probabilities. Large sequencing depth failed to make sorted-subset sequencing complete, rarefaction showed.

The CDR3 consists of 15 residues. Germline V CDR1 and CDR2: SGDLS, YYNGEE. V gave up 0 bases and J gave up 0 bases, with 9 bases separating them. Naive CD8 isolation took CD45RO-negative cells positively selected for CCR7 and excluded terminally differentiated effector memory CD45RA+ cells. An assay was performed, and its level was deep. TCRdb keeps only in-frame clones here, not all; method: immunoSEQ multiplex PCR. The sample shows hundreds of thousands of clones, approximately 96% of them seen only once. Sequencing input: naive CD8+ T cells sorted from blood. The chain joins TRBV9 to TRBJ1-1; D is possibly TRBD1 (5 bases). This TCR derives from a woman aged 25 to 39 in good health. The CDR3 DNA reads TGTGCCAGCAGCGTAGGACAGTCTTTGAACACTGAAGCTTTCTTT. It codes for CASSVGQSLNTEAFF.